Sequencing of this T cell receptor (beta chain) was carried out in a study of blood T cell repertoires in COVID-19 (dated by TCRdb to 2019 to 2021). For the wider study: Samples from collaborators originated in the United States, Italy and Spain and spanned both the acute and convalescent phases of COVID-19. The prospective study material was composed of cDNA or gDNA derived from T cells, B-cell-depleted T cells, or PBMCs. Subjects who had been exposed to COVID-19, were actively infected with it, or had recovered from it provided the deeply sampled blood TCRbeta repertoires that made up the dataset. The repertoires were released in a freely available public database meant as a resource for research on the immune response to SARS-CoV-2. Samples came from the ongoing ImmuneRACE study (first 160 participants) plus 1,254 subjects from 6 global collaborators. A de-identified subject ID, COVID-19 status, age in years and sex were almost always included in the sample metadata. Where available, HLA class I and class II types were taken from metadata supplied by the sample provider and were not determined by assay-based typing.

The germline V gene sets CDR1 to SGHAT and CDR2 to FQNNGV. After removal of 5 bases from V and 0 bases from J, the junction retains 14 bases not matched to a gene. The CDR3 holds 18 amino acids from the cysteine to the phenylalanine. The sequence is cut down to CDR3 DNA, 54 bases in frame from base 1. General conclusions and limits of the study: The amount of clinical and demographic metadata varied by source and participant and was provided uncurated.

TCRbeta CDR3 regions were amplified from genomic DNA by means of the immunoSEQ Assay, a bias-controlled multiplex PCR. The source study handled its data this way. The number of nucleated cells in each sample was estimated by amplification of reference gene primers within the assay. To quantify the absolute abundance of each unique TCRbeta CDR3 rearrangement, sequence reads were collapsed and filtered. For each sample, productive Simpson clonality was calculated as the square root of Simpson's diversity index over productive rearrangements. Entries here come from immuneACCESS through TCRdb and include only in-frame sequences with V and J called. Some clones fail to appear in such tables; in the studies checked, an unresolved V gene covers under half of the shortfall, and the cause of the remainder is unknown. D and trimming were read from the DNA, whereas the V and J calls and clone size are those reported in that table. Recorded for this sample are approximately 91,000 clones; about 90% of them occurred a single time. The top ten clonotypes cover roughly 4.3% of the sample.

Whole blood was collected in K2EDTA tubes by collaborating institutions according to the institutions' own protocols. For TCRbeta analysis, collaborator samples were shipped as frozen whole blood, as isolated PBMCs, or as DNA extracted from either sample type. With respect to this clone: Its target antigen remains unknown. Base qualities are not recorded, but no much larger clone differs from it by a single base.

This receptor was identified in a man aged 65-85 years with acute or convalescent COVID-19. Material for sequencing was peripheral blood. Rearrangement joined TRBV11-2 to TRBJ2-7, and 9 junctional nucleotides match TRBD2. The DNA sequence is TGTGCCAGCAGCCCCCTTCGGGCTAGCGGGGATAGCTCCTACGAGCAGTACTTC. Its translation reads: CASSPLRASGDSSYEQYF. Where the CDR3 stops, the reference TRBV11-2 and TRBJ2-7 genes take over; the full variable domain is EAGVAQSPRYKIIEKRQSVAFWCNPISGHATLYWYQQILGQGPKLLIQFQNNGVVDDSQLPKDRFSAERLKGVDSTLKIQPAKLEDSAVYLCASSPLRASGDSSYEQYFGPGTRLTVT.